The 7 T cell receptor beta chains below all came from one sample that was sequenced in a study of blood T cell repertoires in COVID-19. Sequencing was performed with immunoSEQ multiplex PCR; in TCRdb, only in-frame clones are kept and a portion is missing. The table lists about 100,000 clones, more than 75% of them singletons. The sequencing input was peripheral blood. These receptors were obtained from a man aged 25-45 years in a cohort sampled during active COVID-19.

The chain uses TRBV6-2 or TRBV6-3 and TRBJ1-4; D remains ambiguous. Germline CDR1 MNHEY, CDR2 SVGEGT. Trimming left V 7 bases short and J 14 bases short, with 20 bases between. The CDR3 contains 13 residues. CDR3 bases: TGTGCCAGCACCCCGTGGGCCGAGAAGAAGCTGTTTTTT. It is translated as CASTPWAEKKLFF.

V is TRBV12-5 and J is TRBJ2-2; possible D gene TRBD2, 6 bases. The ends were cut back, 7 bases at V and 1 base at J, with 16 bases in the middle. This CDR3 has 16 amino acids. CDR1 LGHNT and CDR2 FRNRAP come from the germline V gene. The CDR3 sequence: CASAPGGGMNTGELFF. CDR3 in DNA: TGTGCTAGTGCCCCAGGAGGCGGGATGAACACCGGGGAGCTGTTTTTT.

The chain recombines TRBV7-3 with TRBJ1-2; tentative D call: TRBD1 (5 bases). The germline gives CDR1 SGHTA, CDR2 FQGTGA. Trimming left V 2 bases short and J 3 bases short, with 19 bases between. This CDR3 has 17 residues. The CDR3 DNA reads TGTGCCAGCAGCTTAGGGGGGACCCAGGCCGCCTACTATGGCTACACCTTC. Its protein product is CASSLGGTQAAYYGYTF.

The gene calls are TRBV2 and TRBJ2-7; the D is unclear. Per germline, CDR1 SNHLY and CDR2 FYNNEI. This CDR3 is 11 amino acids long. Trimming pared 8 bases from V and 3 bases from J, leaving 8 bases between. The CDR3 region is CASGSYYEQYF. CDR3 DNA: TGTGCCAGCGGCAGTTACTACGAGCAGTACTTC.

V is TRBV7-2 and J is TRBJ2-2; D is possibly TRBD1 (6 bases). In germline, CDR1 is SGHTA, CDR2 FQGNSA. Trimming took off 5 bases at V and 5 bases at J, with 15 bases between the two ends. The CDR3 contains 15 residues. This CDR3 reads CASSIGQTPTGELFF. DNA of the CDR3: TGTGCCAGCAGCATCGGACAGACTCCGACCGGGGAGCTGTTTTTT.

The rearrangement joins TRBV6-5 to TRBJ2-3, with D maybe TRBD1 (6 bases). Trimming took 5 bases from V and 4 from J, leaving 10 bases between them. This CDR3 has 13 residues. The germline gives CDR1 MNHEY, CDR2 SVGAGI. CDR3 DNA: TGTGCCAGCAGTAGACAGGCAGCAGATACGCAGTATTTT. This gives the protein CASSRQAADTQYF.

CDR3 sequence (DNA): TGTGCCAGCAGCGAGGTTGGCGACACCGGGGAGCTGTTTTTT. Translation: CASSEVGDTGELFF. This chain links TRBV11-2 with TRBJ2-2; unclear D gene. Trimming removed 5 bases from V and 3 bases from J, with 10 bases in between. The CDR3 totals 14 residues. The germline gives CDR1 SGHAT, CDR2 FQNNGV.